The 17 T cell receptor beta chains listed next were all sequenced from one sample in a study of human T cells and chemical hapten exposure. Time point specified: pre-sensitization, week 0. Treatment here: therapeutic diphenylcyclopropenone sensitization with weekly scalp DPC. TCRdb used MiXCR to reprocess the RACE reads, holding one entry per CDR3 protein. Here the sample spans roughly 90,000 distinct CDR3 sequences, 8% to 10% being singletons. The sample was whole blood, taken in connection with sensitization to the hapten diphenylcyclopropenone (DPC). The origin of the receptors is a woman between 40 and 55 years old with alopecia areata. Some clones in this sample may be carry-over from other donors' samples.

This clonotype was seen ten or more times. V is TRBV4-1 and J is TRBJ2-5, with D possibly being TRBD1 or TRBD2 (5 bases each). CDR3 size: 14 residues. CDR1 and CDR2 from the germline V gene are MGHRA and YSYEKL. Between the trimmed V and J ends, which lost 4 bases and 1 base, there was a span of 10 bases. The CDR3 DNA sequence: TGCGCCAGCAGCCCCCGGGACCGCCAAGAGACCCAGTACTTC. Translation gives CASSPRDRQETQYF.

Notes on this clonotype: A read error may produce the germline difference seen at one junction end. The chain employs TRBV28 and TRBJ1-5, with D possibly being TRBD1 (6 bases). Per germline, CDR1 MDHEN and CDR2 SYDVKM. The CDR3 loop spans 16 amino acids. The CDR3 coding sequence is TGTACCAGCCTAGGGGGAGGCGGCGGGGATAATCAGCCCCAGCATTTT. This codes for CTSLGGGGGDNQPQHF.

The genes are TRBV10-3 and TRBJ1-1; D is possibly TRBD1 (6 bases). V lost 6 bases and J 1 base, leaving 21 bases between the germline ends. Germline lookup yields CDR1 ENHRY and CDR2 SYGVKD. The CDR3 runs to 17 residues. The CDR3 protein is CAISEENAAGQNTEAFF. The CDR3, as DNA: TGTGCCATCAGCGAAGAAAACGCAGCGGGACAGAACACTGAAGCTTTCTTT.

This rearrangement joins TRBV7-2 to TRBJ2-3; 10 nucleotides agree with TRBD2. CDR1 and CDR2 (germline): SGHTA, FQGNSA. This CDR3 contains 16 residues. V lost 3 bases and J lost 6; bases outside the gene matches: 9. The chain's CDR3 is CASSFNSGGRADTQYF. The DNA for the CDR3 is TGTGCCAGCAGCTTCAATAGCGGGGGGCGGGCGGATACGCAGTATTTT. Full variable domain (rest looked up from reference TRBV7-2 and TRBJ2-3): GAGVSQSPSNKVTEKGKDVELRCDPISGHTALYWYRQSLGQGLEFLIYFQGNSAPDKSGLPSDRFSAERTGGSVSTLTIQRTQQEDSAVYLCASSFNSGGRADTQYFGPGTRLTVL.

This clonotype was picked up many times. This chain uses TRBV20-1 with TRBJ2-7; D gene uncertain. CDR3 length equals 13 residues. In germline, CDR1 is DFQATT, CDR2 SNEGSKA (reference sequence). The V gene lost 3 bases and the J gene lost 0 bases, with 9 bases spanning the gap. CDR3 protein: CSARATDSYEQYF. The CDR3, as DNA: TGCAGTGCTAGGGCCACAGACTCCTACGAGCAGTACTTC.

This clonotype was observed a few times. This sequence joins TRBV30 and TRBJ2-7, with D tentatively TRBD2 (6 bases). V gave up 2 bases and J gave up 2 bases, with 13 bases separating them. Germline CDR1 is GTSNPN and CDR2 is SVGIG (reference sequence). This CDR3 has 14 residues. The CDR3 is CAWSYRLVAYEQYF. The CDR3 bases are TGTGCCTGGAGTTATCGACTAGTCGCCTACGAGCAGTACTTC.

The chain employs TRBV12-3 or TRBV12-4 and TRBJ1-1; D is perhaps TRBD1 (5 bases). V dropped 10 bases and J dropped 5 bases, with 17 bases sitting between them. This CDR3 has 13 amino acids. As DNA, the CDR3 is TGTGCCATCCTCGTCGGGGGGGTGACTGAAGCTTTCTTT. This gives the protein CAILVGGVTEAFF.

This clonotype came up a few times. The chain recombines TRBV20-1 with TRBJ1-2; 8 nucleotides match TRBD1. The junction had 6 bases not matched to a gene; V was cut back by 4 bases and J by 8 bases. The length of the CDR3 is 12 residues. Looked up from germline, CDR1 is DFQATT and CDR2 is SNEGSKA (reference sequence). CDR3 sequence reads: CSAIRGTGGYTF. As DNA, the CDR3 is TGCAGTGCTATTAGAGGGACAGGCGGCTACACCTTC.

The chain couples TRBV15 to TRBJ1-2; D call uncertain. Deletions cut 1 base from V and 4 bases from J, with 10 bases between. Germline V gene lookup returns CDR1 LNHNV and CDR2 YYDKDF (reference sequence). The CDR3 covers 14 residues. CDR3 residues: CATSRARSGYGYTF. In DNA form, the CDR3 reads TGTGCCACCAGCAGAGCAAGGTCAGGCTATGGCTACACCTTC.

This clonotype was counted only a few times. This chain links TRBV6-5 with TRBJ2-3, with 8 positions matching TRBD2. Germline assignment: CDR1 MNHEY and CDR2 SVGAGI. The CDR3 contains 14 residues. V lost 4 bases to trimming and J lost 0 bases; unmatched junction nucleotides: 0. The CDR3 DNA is TGTGCCAGCAGTTGGACTAGCAGCACAGATACGCAGTATTTT. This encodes CASSWTSSTDTQYF.

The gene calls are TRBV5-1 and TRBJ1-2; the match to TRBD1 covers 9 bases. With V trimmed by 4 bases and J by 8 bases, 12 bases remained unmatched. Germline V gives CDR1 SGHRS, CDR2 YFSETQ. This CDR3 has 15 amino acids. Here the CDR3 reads CASSLSGTGIEGYTF. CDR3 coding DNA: TGCGCCAGCAGCCTCTCCGGGACAGGGATTGAAGGCTACACCTTC.

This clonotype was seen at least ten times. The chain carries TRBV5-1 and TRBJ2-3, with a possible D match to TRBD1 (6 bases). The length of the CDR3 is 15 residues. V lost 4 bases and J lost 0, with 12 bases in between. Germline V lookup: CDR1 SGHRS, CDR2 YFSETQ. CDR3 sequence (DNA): TGCGCCAGCAGCCCTTTACAGGGCAGCACAGATACGCAGTATTTT. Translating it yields CASSPLQGSTDTQYF.

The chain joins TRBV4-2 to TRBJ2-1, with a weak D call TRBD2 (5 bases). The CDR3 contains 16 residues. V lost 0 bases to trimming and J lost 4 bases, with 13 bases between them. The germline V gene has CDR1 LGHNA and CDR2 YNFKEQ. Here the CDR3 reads CASSQDGRRRYNEQFF. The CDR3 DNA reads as TGTGCCAGCAGCCAAGATGGACGTAGGAGGTACAATGAGCAGTTCTTC.

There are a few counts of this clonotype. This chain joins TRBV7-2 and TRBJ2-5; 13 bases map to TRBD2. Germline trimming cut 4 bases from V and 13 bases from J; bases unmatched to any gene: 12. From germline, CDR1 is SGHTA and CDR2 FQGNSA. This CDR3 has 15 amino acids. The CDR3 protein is CASSSSPGLAGVMYF. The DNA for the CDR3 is TGTGCCAGCAGCTCGAGCCCAGGACTAGCGGGGGTTATGTACTTC.

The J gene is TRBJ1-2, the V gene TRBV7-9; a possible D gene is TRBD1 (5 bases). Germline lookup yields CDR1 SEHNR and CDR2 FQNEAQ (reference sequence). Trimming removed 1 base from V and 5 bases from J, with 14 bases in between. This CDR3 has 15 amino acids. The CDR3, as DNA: TGTGCCAGCAGCTTAGGAACAGGTCAACAATATGGCTACACCTTC. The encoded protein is CASSLGTGQQYGYTF.

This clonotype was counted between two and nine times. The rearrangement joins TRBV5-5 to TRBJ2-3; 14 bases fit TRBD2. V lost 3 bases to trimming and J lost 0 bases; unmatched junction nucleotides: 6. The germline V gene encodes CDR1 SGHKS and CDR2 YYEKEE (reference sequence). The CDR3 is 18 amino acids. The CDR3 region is CASSSGLAGGVSTDTQYF. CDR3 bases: TGTGCCAGCAGCTCAGGACTAGCGGGGGGTGTTAGCACAGATACGCAGTATTTT.

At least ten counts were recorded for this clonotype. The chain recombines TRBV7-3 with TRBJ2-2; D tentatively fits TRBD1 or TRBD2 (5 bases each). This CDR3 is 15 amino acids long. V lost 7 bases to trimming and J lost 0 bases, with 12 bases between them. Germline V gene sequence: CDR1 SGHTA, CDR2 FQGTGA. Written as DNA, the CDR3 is TGTGCCAGCAACCGGGACGGATCGAACACCGGGGAGCTGTTTTTT. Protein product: CASNRDGSNTGELFF. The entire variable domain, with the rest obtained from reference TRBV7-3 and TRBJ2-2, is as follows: GAGVSQTPSNKVTEKGKYVELRCDPISGHTALYWYRQSLGQGPEFLIYFQGTGAADDSGLPNDRFFAVRPEGSVSTLKIQRTERGDSAVYLCASNRDGSNTGELFFGEGSRLTVL.